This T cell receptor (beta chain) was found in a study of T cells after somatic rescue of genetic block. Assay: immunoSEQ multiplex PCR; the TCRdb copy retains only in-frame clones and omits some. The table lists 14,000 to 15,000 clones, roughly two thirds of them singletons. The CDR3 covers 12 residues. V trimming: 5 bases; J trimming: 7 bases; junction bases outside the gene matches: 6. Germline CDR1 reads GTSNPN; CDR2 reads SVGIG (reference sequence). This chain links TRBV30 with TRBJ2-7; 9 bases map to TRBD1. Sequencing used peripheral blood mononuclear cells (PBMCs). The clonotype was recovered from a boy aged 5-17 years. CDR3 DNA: TGTGCCTGGGGGACAGGGAGAAGGGAGCAGTACTTC. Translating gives CAWGTGRREQYF.